Following are 18 T cell receptor beta chains from one sample sequenced in a study of regulatory T cells in long-lasting Graves disease. Regarding time point: persistent/refractory GD, antithyroid drugs over 5 years with positive TRAb. From PBMCs, RNA was extracted and then used to make the TCR library. Construction of the TCR beta libraries employed iRepertoire HTBI primers in conjunction with Arm-PCR of CDR3 regions. TCRdb fed the multiplex PCR reads into MiXCR, producing one record per CDR3 protein. Of 400,000 to 450,000 distinct CDR3 sequences listed, about a quarter are singletons. This specimen was peripheral blood mononuclear cells (PBMCs), taken when the disease was refractory, from a patient treated with antithyroid drugs. Receptors were obtained from a female donor with Graves disease.

This clonotype came up a few times. The chain combines TRBV20-1 with TRBJ1-6, with 11 bases lining up with TRBD1. V lost 6 bases, J lost 9 bases, and 13 bases stayed unmatched. Germline CDR1 reads DFQATT; CDR2 reads SNEGSKA (reference sequence). The CDR3 covers 16 residues. CDR3: CSAPDRGLIVGSPLHF. In nucleotides, the CDR3 is TGCAGTGCCCCGGACAGGGGGCTTATTGTAGGTTCACCCCTCCACTTT.

This clonotype was detected many times. V and J are TRBV2 and TRBJ1-5; TRBD1 aligns across 7 bases. The CDR3 sequence is 15 residues long. V was pared by 7 bases and J by 4 bases, with 10 bases of the junction left unmatched. Per germline, CDR1 SNHLY and CDR2 FYNNEI. CDR3 sequence: CASKTMTGWNQPQHF. Written as DNA, the CDR3 is TGTGCCAGCAAGACCATGACAGGGTGGAATCAGCCCCAGCATTTT.

The rearrangement links TRBV15 to TRBJ1-2; D is unresolved. Germline loops: CDR1 LNHNV, CDR2 YYDKDF (reference sequence). The CDR3 has 14 amino acids. Trimming removed 0 bases at V and 3 bases at J, with 8 bases between. For the CDR3, the DNA is TGTGCCACCAGCAGAGATGGCGAGGACTATGGCTACACCTTC. It is translated as CATSRDGEDYGYTF.

The sample holds many counts of this clonotype. The chain carries TRBV28 and TRBJ1-1; perhaps TRBD1 as D (5 bases). CDR1 MDHEN and CDR2 SYDVKM come from the germline V gene. V was cut by 3 bases and J by 4 bases, with 24 bases left in between. The CDR3 contains 18 residues. DNA for the CDR3: TGTGCCAGCAGTTTCTTGGGGGGACCCGGGTCCTTGGGCACTGAAGCTTTCTTT. Residues: CASSFLGGPGSLGTEAFF.

Comment on this clonotype: Since a much larger clone is just one base distant, this may be a read error. The chain uses TRBV7-3 and TRBJ2-7; 8 positions agree with TRBD2. Germline lookup yields CDR1 SGHTA and CDR2 FQGTGA. The CDR3 totals 13 residues. V dropped 6 bases and J dropped 2; count of bases not matched to a gene: 3. The CDR3 loop is CASRSGSPYEQYF. The CDR3 DNA follows: TGTGCCAGCAGGAGCGGGAGCCCCTACGAGCAGTACTTC.

In this sample, this clonotype turned up many times. The V gene is TRBV29-1, the J gene TRBJ2-5; D not resolved. CDR1 and CDR2 from the germline V gene are SQVTM and ANQGSEA. V lost 3 bases to trimming and J lost 4 bases, with 15 bases between them. The CDR3 runs 14 residues. The CDR3 DNA follows: TGCAGCGTTGACGTCTGGCGGAAGGGAGAGACCCAGTACTTC. Translating gives CSVDVWRKGETQYF.

At least ten counts were recorded for this clonotype. As DNA, the CDR3 is TGTGCCAGCAGCGCCGCCGGGACACACTCTGGAAACACCATATATTTT. Translated: CASSAAGTHSGNTIYF. The chain is built from TRBV9 and TRBJ1-3; tentative D call: TRBD1 (6 bases). The germline V gene has CDR1 SGDLS and CDR2 YYNGEE. Trimming stripped 3 bases from V and 0 bases from J, with 13 bases between. This CDR3 is 16 amino acids long.

This clonotype has at least ten counts. The V call is TRBV2, the J call TRBJ2-2; 7 bases agree with TRBD2. Trimming took 7 bases from V and 0 from J; bases not matched to a gene: 5. This CDR3 has 15 amino acids. Germline V lookup: CDR1 SNHLY, CDR2 FYNNEI. CDR3 sequence reads: CASIRGVTNTGELFF. The CDR3 coding sequence is TGTGCCAGCATCCGGGGGGTTACGAACACCGGGGAGCTGTTTTTT.

The J gene is TRBJ2-7, the V gene TRBV6-2 or TRBV6-3; tentative D call: TRBD2 (6 bases). Trimming left V 6 bases short and J 2 bases short, with 17 bases between. CDR1 is MNHEY and CDR2 is SVGEGT in the germline V gene. The length of the CDR3 is 15 residues. The CDR3 here is CASRPSAGKTYEQYF. The DNA for the CDR3 is TGTGCCAGCAGGCCCAGTGCGGGGAAAACCTACGAGCAGTACTTC.

This clonotype was observed at least ten times. The chain joins TRBV2 to TRBJ1-1, with D possibly matching TRBD1 (6 bases). Germline CDR1 and CDR2: SNHLY and FYNNEI. The CDR3 sequence is 15 residues long. Between the trimmed V and J ends, which lost 4 bases and 4 bases, there was a span of 16 bases. CDR3: CASSGGGWQGTEAFF. For the CDR3, the DNA is TGTGCCAGCAGTGGAGGGGGTTGGCAGGGCACTGAAGCTTTCTTT.

This chain uses TRBV11-2 with TRBJ2-2, with D possibly being TRBD1 (6 bases). V gave up 4 bases and J gave up 4 bases, with 13 bases separating them. Germline CDR1 and CDR2: SGHAT and FQNNGV. This CDR3 is built from 15 residues. The CDR3 DNA follows: TGTGCCAGCAGCTCCGTGGGACACCGCACCGGGGAGCTGTTTTTT. Its translation is CASSSVGHRTGELFF.

The chain has TRBV9 and TRBJ1-1; TRBD1 is a possible D gene (5 bases). From germline, CDR1 is SGDLS and CDR2 YYNGEE. Trimming cost V 0 bases and J 6 bases, with 21 bases left between them. The CDR3 spans 17 residues. CDR3 sequence: CASSVDGSRDLLPEAFF. CDR3 sequence (DNA): TGTGCCAGCAGCGTAGATGGGTCCCGGGACTTACTACCTGAAGCTTTCTTT.

This clonotype was seen repeatedly, ten times or more. The chain employs TRBV28 and TRBJ1-2; D remains ambiguous. Germline CDR1 reads MDHEN; CDR2 reads SYDVKM. Trimming left V 7 bases short and J 3 bases short, with 9 bases between. This CDR3 has 12 residues. As DNA, the CDR3 is TGTGCCAGCATGTACGGAGACTATGGCTACACCTTC. It yields the protein CASMYGDYGYTF.

This clonotype was counted only a few times. The chain combines TRBV11-1 with TRBJ2-7; weak D call: TRBD1 (5 bases). The CDR3 is made up of 14 amino acids. Trimming cost V 1 base and J 4 bases, with 11 bases left between them. Germline loops: CDR1 SGHAT, CDR2 FQDESV (reference sequence). The CDR3 sequence: CASSLVTGPYEQYF. CDR3 nucleotides: TGTGCCAGCAGCTTAGTTACAGGTCCATACGAGCAGTACTTC.

In this sample, this clonotype turned up many times. The V and J genes are TRBV9 and TRBJ1-5; tentative D call: TRBD1 (6 bases). CDR1 SGDLS and CDR2 YYNGEE come from the germline V gene. The V gene lost 4 bases and the J gene lost 3 bases, with 14 bases spanning the gap. The CDR3 covers 15 residues. The CDR3 nucleotides read TGTGCCAGCAGCCTTCAGGGGATGGACAATCAGCCCCAGCATTTT. It codes for CASSLQGMDNQPQHF.

This rearrangement joins TRBV20-1 to TRBJ2-7; 14 nucleotides align to TRBD2. Per the germline V gene, CDR1 is DFQATT and CDR2 is SNEGSKA (reference sequence). The CDR3 contains 15 residues. V was pared by 4 bases and J by 4 bases, with 6 bases of the junction left unmatched. CDR3 sequence: CSAKGLAGDQYEQYF. CDR3 sequence (DNA): TGCAGTGCTAAGGGACTAGCGGGAGACCAATACGAGCAGTACTTC.

This clonotype was seen more than once but under ten times. This chain uses TRBV5-4 with TRBJ1-3; D is undetermined. The CDR3 is 16 amino acids. V shed 0 bases and J shed 7 bases, with 17 bases lying between them. Looked up from germline, CDR1 is SGHNT and CDR2 is YYREEE (reference sequence). The CDR3 loop reads CASSLGGGGHWNTIYF. The CDR3 DNA reads as TGTGCCAGCAGCTTGGGGGGAGGTGGGCATTGGAACACCATATATTTT.

Worth noting for this clonotype: A far larger clone is off by one base, so a read error is likely. The chain carries TRBV5-5 and TRBJ2-7, with a tentative D call TRBD1 (5 bases). CDR3 size: 12 residues. Germline V lookup: CDR1 SGHKS, CDR2 YYEKEE (reference sequence). CDR3 loop: CASGFDSYEQYF. Written as DNA, the CDR3 is TGTGCCAGCGGCTTCGACAGCTACGAGCAGTACTTC.